This note documents a single T cell receptor beta chain sequence. The CDR3 runs 17 residues. V shed 6 bases, J shed 6 bases, and the junction held 12 bases outside the gene matches. Germline assignment: CDR1 LNHDA and CDR2 SQIVND (reference sequence). The data originate from a study of blood T cell repertoires in COVID-19. The table came from immunoSEQ multiplex PCR; TCRdb's copy has only in-frame clones and leaves some out. The repertoire holds about 250,000 clones, roughly 85% seen once, with around 9.8% in the top ten. Participant reports of clinical history set cohort assignment. Sequenced input: PBMCs or T cells enriched from blood (not recorded which). The sequence came from a woman aged 45 to 65 with acute COVID-19. V and J are TRBV19 and TRBJ2-1; 12 nucleotides agree with TRBD2. The CDR3 sequence: CASRETLAGGPSNEQFF. The CDR3 nucleotides read TGTGCCAGTAGAGAAACTCTAGCGGGGGGGCCTTCCAATGAGCAGTTCTTC.